The TCR beta chain described here comes from a study of beta chain features in type 1 diabetes. V trimming: 3 bases; J trimming: 4 bases; junction bases outside the gene matches: 11. The CDR3 has 17 residues. The germline CDR1 and CDR2 sequences are SGHAT and FQNNGV. Expressed TCRB transcripts were sequenced, since all the RNA that had been isolated was reverse transcribed. Assay used: immunoSEQ multiplex PCR; TCRdb lists only in-frame clones, some missing. The sample includes about 400,000 clones, roughly 12% of them seen just once. The sample consisted of naive CD4+ T cells from blood. This receptor was taken from a young man in good health. The rearrangement uses TRBV11-2 and TRBJ2-2, with TRBD2 identical over 7 bases. CDR3 sequence reads: CASSLRRERFGTGELFF. CDR3 DNA: TGTGCCAGCAGCTTGCGGCGGGAGCGATTTGGCACCGGGGAGCTGTTTTTT.